This T cell receptor beta chain was recovered during a study of blood T cell repertoires in COVID-19. Study at large: Sources were T cells, B-cell-depleted T cells, or PBMCs; the material itself was cDNA or gDNA.

Some clones are missing from TCRdb's copy, which holds only in-frame ones; the method was immunoSEQ multiplex PCR. Of approximately 190,000 clones in the sample, around 80% are singletons; the top ten hold around 14%. Germline V gene sequence: CDR1 MGHDK, CDR2 SYGVNS. V was pared by 8 bases and J by 6 bases, with 14 bases between. There are 12 residues in the CDR3. The chain recombines TRBV25-1 with TRBJ2-7, with D possibly TRBD2 on 6 matching bases. The clonotype originates from a man aged 25-45 years with active or convalescent COVID-19. Material for sequencing was peripheral blood. CDR3 nucleotide sequence: TGTGCCAGCCGCTGGCGGGACGGCGAGCAGTACTTC. Translation gives CASRWRDGEQYF.